This entry lists 19 T cell receptor beta chains sequenced from one sample in a study of shared clonotypes between healthy human individuals. Clones were sequenced by immunoSEQ multiplex PCR, and TCRdb holds only the in-frame ones, with some missing. The sample holds roughly 2,300,000 clones, 80% to 95% seen once. Sequencing input: naive CD4+ T cells from PBMCs. Subset reported: CD45RA+ positively selected. The source is a man aged 18 to 29 in good health. Some clones in this sample may be carry-over from other donors' samples.

This clone appeared once. The V and J genes are TRBV28 and TRBJ2-7, with TRBD1 matching 7 bases. There are 14 residues in the CDR3. Trimming at V came to 7 bases and at J to 0 bases, leaving 6 bases not matched to a gene. The germline CDR1 and CDR2 sequences are MDHEN and SYDVKM. CDR3 protein: CASTQGPYSYEQYF. The CDR3 DNA reads as TGTGCCAGCACACAGGGGCCCTACTCCTACGAGCAGTACTTC.

The rearrangement uses TRBV28 and TRBJ1-2; no firm D call. V was shortened by 2 bases and J by 5 bases, with 12 bases between the two germline ends. This CDR3 comprises 14 residues. Germline V gene lookup returns CDR1 MDHEN and CDR2 SYDVKM. CDR3 sequence: CASSLPPHNYGYTF. DNA for the CDR3: TGTGCCAGCAGTTTACCCCCCCACAATTATGGCTACACCTTC.

The chain carries TRBV2 and TRBJ1-2; possibly TRBD1 for D (5 bases). V shed 2 bases and J shed 7 bases, with 14 bases lying between them. Germline-derived CDR1 and CDR2 are SNHLY and FYNNEI. The CDR3 sequence is 14 residues long. The CDR3 region is CASSESGPGAGYTF. The DNA of the CDR3 is TGTGCCAGCAGTGAATCAGGCCCCGGGGCTGGCTACACCTTC.

The gene calls are TRBV28 and TRBJ2-2; 10 nucleotides align to TRBD2. V was pared by 4 bases and J by 4 bases, with 6 bases of the junction left unmatched. Per the germline V gene, CDR1 is MDHEN and CDR2 is SYDVKM. The CDR3 covers 16 residues. As DNA, the CDR3 is TGTGCCAGCAGTTCTCGGACTAGCGGAGCCACCGGGGAGCTGTTTTTT. Encoded protein: CASSSRTSGATGELFF.

The rearrangement links TRBV18 to TRBJ1-1; 9 bases agree with TRBD1. The CDR3 extends over 17 amino acids. V lost 2 bases, J lost 1 base, and 8 bases stayed unmatched. Germline V CDR1 and CDR2: KGHSH, LQKENI. The CDR3 region is CASSPGQGIFANTEAFF. The DNA of the CDR3 is TGTGCCAGCTCACCAGGACAGGGGATTTTTGCGAACACTGAAGCTTTCTTT.

This chain connects TRBV7-2 to TRBJ2-6, with 7 bases identical to TRBD2. The germline V gene encodes CDR1 SGHTA and CDR2 FQGNSA. This CDR3 is 18 amino acids long. With 6 bases clipped from V and 1 base from J, the junction kept 12 bases outside the gene matches. The CDR3 coding sequence is TGTGCCAGCAGTTGGAGCGGGGATAGGCCTTCTGGGGCCAACGTCCTGACTTTC. Its translation: CASSWSGDRPSGANVLTF.

The rearrangement joins TRBV6-5 to TRBJ2-1; no clear D. The CDR3 totals 13 residues. V was cut by 2 bases and J by 2 bases, with 4 bases left in between. The germline V gene has CDR1 MNHEY and CDR2 SVGAGI. The CDR3, as DNA: TGTGCCAGCAGTTACGAGGCCTACAATGAGCAGTTCTTC. Protein product: CASSYEAYNEQFF.

With regard to this clone: The sample holds other DNA sequences that translate to the same CDR3. The V call is TRBV28, the J call TRBJ2-7; 10 bases are a match to TRBD1. The J segment lost 4 bases and the V segment lost 6 bases, leaving 6 bases of the junction unmatched. The CDR3 extends over 14 amino acids. In germline, CDR1 is MDHEN, CDR2 SYDVKM. The CDR3 DNA reads TGTGCCAGCAGCTCCGGGACAGGGGTGTACGAGCAGTACTTC. Translation gives CASSSGTGVYEQYF.

The chain combines TRBV5-8 with TRBJ1-1; D might be TRBD1 (6 bases). Trimming removed 3 bases at V and 2 bases at J, with 17 bases between. The V gene's germline CDR1 is SGHTS and CDR2 YDEGEE. The CDR3 is made up of 16 amino acids. CDR3 loop: CASSSTRGILNTEAFF. In DNA, the CDR3 is TGTGCCAGCAGCTCAACCAGGGGAATTTTAAACACTGAAGCTTTCTTT.

The chain combines TRBV5-4 with TRBJ2-5; 9 nucleotides match TRBD1. CDR1 and CDR2 from the germline V gene are SGHNT and YYREEE (reference sequence). The CDR3 consists of 15 residues. Losses at the gene ends were 3 bases for V and 3 bases for J; bases not matched to a gene: 6. CDR3 bases: TGTGCCAGCAGCTGGGGTAGGACAGGGGAAGAGACCCAGTACTTC. This codes for CASSWGRTGEETQYF.

J is TRBJ2-1 and V is TRBV18; no reliable D call. The CDR3 sequence is 13 residues long. CDR1 and CDR2 (germline): KGHSH, LQKENI. The ends were cut back, 4 bases at V and 3 bases at J, with 7 bases in the middle. CDR3 DNA: TGTGCCAGCTCACTCCGAAACTACAATGAGCAGTTCTTC. It encodes CASSLRNYNEQFF.

The genes are TRBV28 and TRBJ1-2; D may be TRBD1 (6 bases). Germline V gene data show CDR1 as MDHEN and CDR2 as SYDVKM. V lost 4 bases to trimming and J lost 6 bases, with 9 bases between them. This CDR3 region has 12 residues. Here the CDR3 DNA reads TGTGCCAGCAGTTCGAGACAGGATGGCTACACCTTC. This gives the protein CASSSRQDGYTF.

The chain recombines TRBV15 with TRBJ1-4, with D possibly being TRBD1 (6 bases). Germline CDR1 reads LNHNV; CDR2 reads YYDKDF (reference sequence). The CDR3 spans 14 residues. V shed 4 bases and J shed 8 bases, with 14 bases lying between them. The CDR3 sequence is CATSKYSGAEKLFF. CDR3 sequence (DNA): TGTGCCACCAGCAAATACTCGGGGGCCGAAAAACTGTTTTTT.

The chain couples TRBV2 to TRBJ2-5, with 13 bases matching TRBD2. Per the germline V gene, CDR1 is SNHLY and CDR2 is FYNNEI. The CDR3 extends over 13 amino acids. V shed 6 bases, J shed 5 bases, and the junction held 0 bases outside the gene matches. The CDR3: CASRTSGGETQYF. CDR3 sequence (DNA): TGTGCCAGCAGGACTAGCGGGGGGGAGACCCAGTACTTC. The variable domain in full, completed from reference TRBV2 and TRBJ2-5, reads EPEVTQTPSHQVTQMGQEVILRCVPISNHLYFYWYRQILGQKVEFLVSFYNNEISEKSEIFDDQFSVERPDGSNFTLKIRSTKLEDSAMYFCASRTSGGETQYFGPGTRLLVL.

The rearrangement uses TRBV28 and TRBJ2-1; 11 bases are shared with TRBD2. Germline V gives CDR1 MDHEN, CDR2 SYDVKM. The CDR3 length is 21 residues. The trim removed 0 bases at V and 3 bases at J, leaving 16 bases unmatched. This chain's CDR3 is CASSLWASGRLRWSFYNEQFF. The DNA of the CDR3 is TGTGCCAGCAGTTTATGGGCTAGCGGGAGGTTGAGGTGGAGCTTCTACAATGAGCAGTTCTTC.

The chain combines TRBV9 with TRBJ1-2, with 8 bases matching TRBD1. The germline V gene encodes CDR1 SGDLS and CDR2 YYNGEE. The CDR3 is made up of 14 amino acids. V lost 4 bases to trimming and J lost 8 bases; unmatched junction nucleotides: 10. This chain's CDR3 is CASSKGQGGKGYTF. DNA of the CDR3: TGTGCCAGCAGCAAAGGACAGGGCGGGAAGGGCTACACCTTC.

On this clone itself: The sample carries other DNA sequences with the same CDR3. The chain combines TRBV28 with TRBJ1-2; possible D gene TRBD1, 5 bases. Deletions cut 5 bases from V and 1 base from J, with 11 bases between. The germline CDR1 and CDR2 sequences are MDHEN and SYDVKM. The CDR3 is 14 residues long. CDR3: CASSPGTINYGYTF. Here the CDR3 DNA reads TGTGCCAGCAGTCCCGGGACCATTAACTATGGCTACACCTTC.

The chain joins TRBV7-2 to TRBJ2-7, with 10 nucleotides matching TRBD1. The CDR3 is 15 residues long. J lost 7 bases, V lost 5 bases, and 11 bases had no gene match. Germline values: CDR1 SGHTA, CDR2 FQGNSA. CDR3 region: CASSPPGDRGYEQYF. CDR3 DNA sequence: TGTGCCAGCAGCCCCCCCGGGGACAGGGGATATGAGCAGTACTTC.

The chain has TRBV6-5 and TRBJ2-3; D is unclear. V was clipped by 5 bases and J by 5 bases, with 8 bases between them. Germline-derived CDR1 and CDR2 are MNHEY and SVGAGI. CDR3 length: 12 residues. The CDR3: CASSQIGDTQYF. CDR3 DNA: TGTGCCAGCAGTCAGATAGGAGATACGCAGTATTTT.